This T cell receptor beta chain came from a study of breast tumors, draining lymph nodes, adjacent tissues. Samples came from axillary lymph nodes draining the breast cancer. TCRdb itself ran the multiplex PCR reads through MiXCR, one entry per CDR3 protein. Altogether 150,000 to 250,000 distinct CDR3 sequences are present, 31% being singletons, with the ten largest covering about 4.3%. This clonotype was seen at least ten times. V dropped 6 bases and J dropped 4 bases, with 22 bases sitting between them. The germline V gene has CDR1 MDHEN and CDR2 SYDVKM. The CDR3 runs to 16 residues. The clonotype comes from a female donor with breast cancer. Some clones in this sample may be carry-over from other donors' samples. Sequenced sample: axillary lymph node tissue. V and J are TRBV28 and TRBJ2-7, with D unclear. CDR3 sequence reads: CASSTPASDGRYEQYF. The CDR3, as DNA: TGTGCCAGCAGCACTCCAGCCTCGGACGGGCGATACGAGCAGTACTTC.